This TCR beta chain was captured in a study of T cells in Graves' hyperthyroidism and ophthalmopathy. Whole-study findings and limits: Most clonotypes expanded in the thyroid (above 0.001) were also present in blood.

RNA transcripts provided the source from which TCR beta CDR3 regions were amplified. The HTBI primer set served for first-round RT-PCR of the TCR CDR3. TCRdb re-called the multiplex PCR reads through MiXCR, storing one row per CDR3 protein. Seen here are about 420,000 distinct CDR3 sequences, approximately 15% observed once, and the top ten hold about 4.9%. Newly diagnosed patients aged 18 to 65 had hyperthyroidism of under 2 months' duration. This clonotype was recorded at least ten times. Its target is not known. Input material: blood. The clonotype originates from a woman between 18 and 29 years old with Graves' hyperthyroidism.

The CDR3 region is CSGQPGGSSNQPQHF. The CDR3 DNA is TGCAGTGGGCAACCTGGGGGTTCTAGCAATCAGCCCCAGCATTTT. The chain couples TRBV20-1 to TRBJ1-5; TRBD1 is a possible D gene (5 bases). The CDR3 loop spans 15 amino acids. The germline V gene encodes CDR1 DFQATT and CDR2 SNEGSKA (reference sequence). With 7 bases removed from V and 0 bases from J, the gap between germline ends came to 16 bases.